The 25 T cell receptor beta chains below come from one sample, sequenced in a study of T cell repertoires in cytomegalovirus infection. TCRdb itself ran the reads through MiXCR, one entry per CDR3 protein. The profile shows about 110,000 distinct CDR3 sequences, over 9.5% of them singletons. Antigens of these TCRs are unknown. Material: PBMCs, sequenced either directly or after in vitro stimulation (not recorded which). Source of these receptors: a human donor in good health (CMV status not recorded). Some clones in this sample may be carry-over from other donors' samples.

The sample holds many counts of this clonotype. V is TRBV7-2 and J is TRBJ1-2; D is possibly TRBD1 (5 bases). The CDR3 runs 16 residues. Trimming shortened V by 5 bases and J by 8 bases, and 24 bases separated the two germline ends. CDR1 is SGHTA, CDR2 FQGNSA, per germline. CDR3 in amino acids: CASSPMVGVVLGGYTF. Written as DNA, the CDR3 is TGTGCCAGCAGCCCAATGGTGGGGGTGGTTCTGGGAGGCTACACCTTC.

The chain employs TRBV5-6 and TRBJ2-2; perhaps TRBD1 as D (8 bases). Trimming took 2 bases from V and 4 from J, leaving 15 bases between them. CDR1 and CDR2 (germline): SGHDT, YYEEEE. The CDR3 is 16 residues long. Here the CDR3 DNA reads TGTGCCAGCAGCTTTTCGACAGGGGAGGGCACCGGGGAGCTGTTTTTT. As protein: CASSFSTGEGTGELFF. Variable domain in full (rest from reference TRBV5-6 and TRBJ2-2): DAGVTQSPTHLIKTRGQQVTLRCSPKSGHDTVSWYQQALGQGPQFIFQYYEEEERQRGNFPDRFSGHQFPNYSSELNVNALLLGDSALYLCASSFSTGEGTGELFFGEGSRLTVL.

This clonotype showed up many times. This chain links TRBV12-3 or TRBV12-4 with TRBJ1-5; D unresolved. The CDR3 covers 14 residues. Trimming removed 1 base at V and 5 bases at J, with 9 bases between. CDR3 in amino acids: CASSLVAGDQPQHF. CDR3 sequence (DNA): TGTGCCAGCAGTTTAGTTGCGGGAGATCAGCCCCAGCATTTT.

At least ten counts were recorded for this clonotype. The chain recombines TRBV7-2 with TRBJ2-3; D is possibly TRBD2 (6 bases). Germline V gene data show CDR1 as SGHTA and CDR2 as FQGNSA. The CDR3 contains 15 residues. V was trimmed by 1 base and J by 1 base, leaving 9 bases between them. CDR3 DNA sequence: TGTGCCAGCAGCTTAGATGGCGGGGGCACAGATACGCAGTATTTT. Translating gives CASSLDGGGTDTQYF. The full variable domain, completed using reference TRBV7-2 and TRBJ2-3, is GAGVSQSPSNKVTEKGKDVELRCDPISGHTALYWYRQSLGQGLEFLIYFQGNSAPDKSGLPSDRFSAERTGGSVSTLTIQRTQQEDSAVYLCASSLDGGGTDTQYFGPGTRLTVL.

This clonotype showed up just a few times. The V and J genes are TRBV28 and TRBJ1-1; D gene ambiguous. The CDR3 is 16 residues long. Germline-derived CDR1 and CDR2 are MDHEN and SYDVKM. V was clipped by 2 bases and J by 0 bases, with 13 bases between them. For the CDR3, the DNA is TGTGCCAGCAGTTTAGAAAGGTATGCCATGAACACTGAAGCTTTCTTT. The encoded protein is CASSLERYAMNTEAFF.

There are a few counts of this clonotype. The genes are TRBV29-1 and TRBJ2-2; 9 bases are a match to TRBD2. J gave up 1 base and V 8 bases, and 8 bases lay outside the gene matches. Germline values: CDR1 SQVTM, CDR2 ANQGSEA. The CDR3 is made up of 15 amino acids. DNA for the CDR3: TGCAGCTTCAATTTAGCGGGGGTGAACACCGGGGAGCTGTTTTTT. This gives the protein CSFNLAGVNTGELFF.

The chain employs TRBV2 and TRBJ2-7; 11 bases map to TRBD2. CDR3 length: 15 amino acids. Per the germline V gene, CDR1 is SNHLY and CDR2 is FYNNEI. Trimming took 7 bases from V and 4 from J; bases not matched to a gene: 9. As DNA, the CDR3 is TGTGCCAGCAAGACTAGCGGGAAGTCCCCTTACGAGCAGTACGTC. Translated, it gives CASKTSGKSPYEQYV.

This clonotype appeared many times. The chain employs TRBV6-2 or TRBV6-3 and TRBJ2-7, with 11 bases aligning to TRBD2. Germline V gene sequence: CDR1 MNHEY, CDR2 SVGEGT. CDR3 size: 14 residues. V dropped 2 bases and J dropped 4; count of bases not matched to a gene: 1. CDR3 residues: CASSYTSGSYEQYF. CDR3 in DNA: TGTGCCAGCAGTTACACTAGCGGGAGTTACGAGCAGTACTTC.

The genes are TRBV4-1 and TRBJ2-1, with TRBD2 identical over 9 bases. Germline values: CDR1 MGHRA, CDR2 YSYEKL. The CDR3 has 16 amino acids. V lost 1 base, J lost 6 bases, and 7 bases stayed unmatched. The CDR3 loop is CASSQVGGRASNEQFF. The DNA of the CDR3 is TGCGCCAGCAGCCAAGTGGGCGGGAGGGCTAGCAATGAGCAGTTCTTC.

The CDR3 here is CASSFSSASYEQYF. The CDR3 DNA reads as TGTGCCAGCAGCTTCTCTAGCGCGAGCTACGAGCAGTACTTC. The chain uses TRBV7-2 and TRBJ2-7; tentatively, D is TRBD2 (6 bases). V lost 3 bases and J 3 bases, leaving 12 bases between the germline ends. The CDR3 totals 14 residues. Germline CDR1 is SGHTA and CDR2 is FQGNSA.

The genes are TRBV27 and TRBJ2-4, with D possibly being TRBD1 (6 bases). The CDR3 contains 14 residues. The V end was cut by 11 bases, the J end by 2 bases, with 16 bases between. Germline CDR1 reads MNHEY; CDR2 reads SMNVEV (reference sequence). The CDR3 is CAPHPRDTKNIQYF. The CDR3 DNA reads TGTGCCCCCCACCCCCGGGACACCAAAAACATTCAGTACTTC.

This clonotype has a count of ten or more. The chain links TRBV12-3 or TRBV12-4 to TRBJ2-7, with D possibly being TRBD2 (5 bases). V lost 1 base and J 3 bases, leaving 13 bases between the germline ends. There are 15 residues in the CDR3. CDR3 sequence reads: CASSLGAGVLYEQYF. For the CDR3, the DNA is TGTGCCAGCAGTTTAGGGGCGGGTGTACTCTACGAGCAGTACTTC.

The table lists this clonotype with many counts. The CDR3 spells CASSPRAGGPGSGELFF. CDR3 in DNA: TGTGCCAGCAGCCCAAGAGCGGGAGGGCCAGGCAGCGGGGAGCTGTTTTTT. The rearrangement joins TRBV7-6 to TRBJ2-2; TRBD2 aligns across 10 bases. Looked up from germline, CDR1 is SGHVS and CDR2 is FNYEAQ. The V and J ends lost 5 bases and 7 bases, in that order; junction bases with no gene match: 13. The CDR3 contains 17 residues.

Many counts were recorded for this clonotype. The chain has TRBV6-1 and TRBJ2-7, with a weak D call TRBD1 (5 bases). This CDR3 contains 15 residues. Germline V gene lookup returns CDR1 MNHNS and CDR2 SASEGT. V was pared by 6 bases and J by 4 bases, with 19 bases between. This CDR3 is CASRLLGVGPYEQYF. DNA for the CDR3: TGTGCCAGCAGATTATTAGGAGTGGGGCCGTACGAGCAGTACTTC.

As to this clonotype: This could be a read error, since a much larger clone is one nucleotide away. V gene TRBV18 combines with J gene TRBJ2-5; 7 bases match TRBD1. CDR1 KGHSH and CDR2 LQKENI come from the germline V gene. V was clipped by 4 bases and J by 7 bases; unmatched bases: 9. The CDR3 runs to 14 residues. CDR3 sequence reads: CASSLVTGIATQYF. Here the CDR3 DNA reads TGTGCCAGCTCACTGGTGACAGGGATCGCGACCCAGTACTTC.

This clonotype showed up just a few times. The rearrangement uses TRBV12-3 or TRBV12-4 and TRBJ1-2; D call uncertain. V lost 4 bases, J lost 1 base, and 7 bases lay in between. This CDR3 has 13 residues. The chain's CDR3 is CASSYSLNYGYTF. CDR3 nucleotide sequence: TGTGCCAGCAGTTACAGCCTTAACTATGGCTACACCTTC.

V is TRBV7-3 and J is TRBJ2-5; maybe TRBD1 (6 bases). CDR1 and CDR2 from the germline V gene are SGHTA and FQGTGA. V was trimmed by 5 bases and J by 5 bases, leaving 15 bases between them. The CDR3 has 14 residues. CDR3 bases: TGTGCCAGCAGCCCCCATGCAGGGGTTGAGACCCAGTACTTC. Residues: CASSPHAGVETQYF. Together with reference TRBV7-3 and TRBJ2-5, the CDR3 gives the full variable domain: GAGVSQTPSNKVTEKGKYVELRCDPISGHTALYWYRQSLGQGPEFLIYFQGTGAADDSGLPNDRFFAVRPEGSVSTLKIQRTERGDSAVYLCASSPHAGVETQYFGPGTRLLVL.

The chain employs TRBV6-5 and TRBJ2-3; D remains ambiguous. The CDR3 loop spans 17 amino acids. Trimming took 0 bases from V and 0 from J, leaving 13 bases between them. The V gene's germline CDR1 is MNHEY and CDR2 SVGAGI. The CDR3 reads CASSYSVAAFSTDTQYF. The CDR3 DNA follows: TGTGCCAGCAGTTACTCGGTCGCGGCTTTTAGCACAGATACGCAGTATTTT.

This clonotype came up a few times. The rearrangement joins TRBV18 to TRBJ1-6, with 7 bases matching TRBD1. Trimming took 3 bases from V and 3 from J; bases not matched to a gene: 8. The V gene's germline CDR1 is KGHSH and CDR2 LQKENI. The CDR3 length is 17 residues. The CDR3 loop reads CASSPGTGVGYNSPLHF. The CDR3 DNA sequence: TGTGCCAGCTCACCGGGCACAGGGGTAGGCTATAATTCACCCCTCCACTTT.

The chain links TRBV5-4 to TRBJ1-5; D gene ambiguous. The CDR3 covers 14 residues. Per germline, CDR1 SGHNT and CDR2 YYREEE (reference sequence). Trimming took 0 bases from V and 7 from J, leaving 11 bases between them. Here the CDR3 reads CASSLGGIGQPQHF. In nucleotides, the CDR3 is TGTGCCAGCAGCTTGGGAGGGATAGGGCAGCCCCAGCATTTT. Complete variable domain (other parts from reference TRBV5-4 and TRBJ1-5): ETGVTQSPTHLIKTRGQQVTLRCSSQSGHNTVSWYQQALGQGPQFIFQYYREEENGRGNFPPRFSGLQFPNYSSELNVNALELDDSALYLCASSLGGIGQPQHFGDGTRLSIL.

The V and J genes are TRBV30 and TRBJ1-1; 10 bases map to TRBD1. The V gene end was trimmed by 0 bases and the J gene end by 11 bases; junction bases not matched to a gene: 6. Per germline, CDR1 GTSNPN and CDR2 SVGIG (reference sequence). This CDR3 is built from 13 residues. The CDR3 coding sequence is TGTGCCTGGAGTGTACGAGACAGGGGGCACGCTTTCTTT. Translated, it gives CAWSVRDRGHAFF.

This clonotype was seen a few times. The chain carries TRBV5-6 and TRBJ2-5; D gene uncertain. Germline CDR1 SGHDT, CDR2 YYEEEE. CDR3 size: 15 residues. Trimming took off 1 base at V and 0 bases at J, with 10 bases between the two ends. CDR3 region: CASSLRSWYQETQYF. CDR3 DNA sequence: TGTGCCAGCAGCTTGAGAAGCTGGTACCAAGAGACCCAGTACTTC.

The CDR3 sequence is CSARGPSSPLHF. CDR3 sequence (DNA): TGCAGTGCTAGAGGCCCCAGTTCACCCCTCCACTTT. The chain uses TRBV20-1 and TRBJ1-6; D unresolved. Germline V gene sequence: CDR1 DFQATT, CDR2 SNEGSKA (reference sequence). The length of the CDR3 is 12 residues. V was shortened by 1 base and J by 9 bases, with 7 bases between the two germline ends.

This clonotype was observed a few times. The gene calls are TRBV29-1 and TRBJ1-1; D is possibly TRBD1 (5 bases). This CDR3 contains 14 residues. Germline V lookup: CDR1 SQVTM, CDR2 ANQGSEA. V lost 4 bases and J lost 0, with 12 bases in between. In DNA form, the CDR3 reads TGCAGCGTTGGGGACGGACCGATGAACACTGAAGCTTTCTTT. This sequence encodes CSVGDGPMNTEAFF.

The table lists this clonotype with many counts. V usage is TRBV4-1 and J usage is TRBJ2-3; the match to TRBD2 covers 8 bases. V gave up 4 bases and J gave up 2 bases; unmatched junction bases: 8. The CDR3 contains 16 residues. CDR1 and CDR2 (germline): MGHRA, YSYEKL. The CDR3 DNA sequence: TGCGCCAGCAGCCGCCCCGGGGGGGCGAACACAGATACGCAGTATTTT. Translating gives CASSRPGGANTDTQYF.